This TCR beta chain is from a study of blood T cell repertoires in COVID-19. This clone was picked up a small number of times. Losses at the gene ends were 0 bases for V and 7 bases for J; bases not matched to a gene: 1. In germline, CDR1 is SGDLS, CDR2 YYNGEE. The CDR3 sequence is 13 residues long. Libraries were prepared by immunoSEQ multiplex PCR; TCRdb keeps only in-frame clonotypes and omits some of them. The sample records 150,000 to 200,000 clones, approximately 90% being singletons. Sequencing was performed on peripheral blood. The V call is TRBV9, the J call TRBJ2-1, with 7 positions matching TRBD2. The clonotype comes from a man aged 18 to 29 with active or convalescent COVID-19. CDR3 sequence: CASSVGGGNEQFF. DNA of the CDR3: TGTGCCAGCAGCGTAGGCGGGGGTAATGAGCAGTTCTTC.